This TCR beta chain was sequenced during a study of T cell responses to AZD1222 COVID-19 vaccine. Study-wide findings and caveats: The donors showed a predominance of white British ancestry and of females, with possible underestimation of clonal diversity. Reportedly, nearly half of unique spike TCRs recognized epitopes outside B.1.351/B.1.1.7 mutations. Seropositive at baseline were only a handful of AZD1222 recipients. Spike-specific TCR breadth and depth grew following two AZD1222 doses.

This CDR3 has 14 residues. The ends were cut back, 2 bases at V and 10 bases at J, with 12 bases in the middle. The V gene's germline CDR1 is MNHEY and CDR2 SMNVEV (reference sequence). Measured with immunoSEQ multiplex PCR; TCRdb has only the in-frame clones, and not every one. The data hold around 110,000 clones, with 70% to 90% observed a single time. Worth noting for this clone: What it recognizes is unknown.

The sequence was obtained from an adult in good health. The chain recombines TRBV27 with TRBJ1-6; possibly TRBD1 for D (6 bases). Sample: peripheral blood, taken on day 0 of MenACWY control vaccination. DNA of the CDR3: TGTGCCAGCAGTTTACTTGGACAGACCTCACCCCTCCACTTT. Translating it yields CASSLLGQTSPLHF.